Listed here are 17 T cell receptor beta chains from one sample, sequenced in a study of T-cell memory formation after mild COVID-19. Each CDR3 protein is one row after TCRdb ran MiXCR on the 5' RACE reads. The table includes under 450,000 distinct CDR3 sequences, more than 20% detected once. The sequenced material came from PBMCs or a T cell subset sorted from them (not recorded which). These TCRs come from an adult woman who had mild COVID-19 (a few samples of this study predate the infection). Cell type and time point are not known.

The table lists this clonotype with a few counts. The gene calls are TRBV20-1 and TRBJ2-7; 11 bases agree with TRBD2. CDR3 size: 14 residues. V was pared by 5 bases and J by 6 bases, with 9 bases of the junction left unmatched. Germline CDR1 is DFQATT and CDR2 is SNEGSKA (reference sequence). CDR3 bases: TGCAGTGCTCGAACTAGCGGGAGACTTCTCGAGCAGTACTTC. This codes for CSARTSGRLLEQYF.

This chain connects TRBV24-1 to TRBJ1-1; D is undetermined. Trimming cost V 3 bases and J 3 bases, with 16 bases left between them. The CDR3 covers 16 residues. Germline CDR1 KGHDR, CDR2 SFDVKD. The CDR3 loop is CATSDTGRTGDTEAFF. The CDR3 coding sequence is TGTGCCACCAGTGATACCGGGAGGACCGGTGACACTGAAGCTTTCTTT.

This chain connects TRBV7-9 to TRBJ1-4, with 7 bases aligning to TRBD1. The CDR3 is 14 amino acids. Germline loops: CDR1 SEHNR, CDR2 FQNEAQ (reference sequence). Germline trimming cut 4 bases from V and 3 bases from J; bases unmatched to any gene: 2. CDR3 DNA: TGTGCCAGCAGCTATGACAGGGCTAATGAAAAACTGTTTTTT. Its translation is CASSYDRANEKLFF.

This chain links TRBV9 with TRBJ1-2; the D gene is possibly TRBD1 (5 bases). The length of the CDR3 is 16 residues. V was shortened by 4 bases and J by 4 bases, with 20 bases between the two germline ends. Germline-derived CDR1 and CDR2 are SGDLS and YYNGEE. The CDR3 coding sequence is TGTGCCAGCAGCCCCTCCCAGGGAGGGTCGCCCTATGGCTACACCTTC. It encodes CASSPSQGGSPYGYTF. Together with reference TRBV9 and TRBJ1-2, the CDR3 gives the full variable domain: DSGVTQTPKHLITATGQRVTLRCSPRSGDLSVYWYQQSLDQGLQFLIQYYNGEERAKGNILERFSAQQFPDLHSELNLSSLELGDSALYFCASSPSQGGSPYGYTFGSGTRLTVV.

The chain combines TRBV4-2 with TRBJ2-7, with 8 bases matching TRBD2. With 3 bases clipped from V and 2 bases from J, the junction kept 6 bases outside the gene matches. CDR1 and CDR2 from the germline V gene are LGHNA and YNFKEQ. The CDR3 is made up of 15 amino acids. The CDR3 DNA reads TGTGCCAGCAGCCACCCGGGGCGGGAGGCCTACGAGCAGTACTTC. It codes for CASSHPGREAYEQYF.

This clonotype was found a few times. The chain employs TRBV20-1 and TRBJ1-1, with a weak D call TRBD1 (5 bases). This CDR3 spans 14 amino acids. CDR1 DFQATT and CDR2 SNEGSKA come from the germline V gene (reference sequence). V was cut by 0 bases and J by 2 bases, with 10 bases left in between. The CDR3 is CSAREAGPNTEAFF. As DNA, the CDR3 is TGCAGTGCTAGAGAGGCGGGGCCTAACACTGAAGCTTTCTTT.

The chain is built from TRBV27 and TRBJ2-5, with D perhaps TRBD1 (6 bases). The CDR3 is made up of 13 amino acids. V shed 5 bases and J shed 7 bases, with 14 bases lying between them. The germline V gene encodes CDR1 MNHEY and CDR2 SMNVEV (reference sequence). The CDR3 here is CASSRDTSGTQYF. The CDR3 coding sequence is TGTGCCAGCAGTCGGGACACCTCGGGGACCCAGTACTTC.

CDR3 protein: CASSLVSSGDRGYTF. CDR3 coding DNA: TGTGCCAGCAGCTTAGTCTCCAGCGGGGACCGAGGCTACACCTTC. This rearrangement joins TRBV7-9 to TRBJ1-2, with D perhaps matching TRBD1 (5 bases). Germline V gives CDR1 SEHNR, CDR2 FQNEAQ (reference sequence). This CDR3 comprises 15 residues. The V end was cut by 1 base, the J end by 8 bases, with 17 bases between.

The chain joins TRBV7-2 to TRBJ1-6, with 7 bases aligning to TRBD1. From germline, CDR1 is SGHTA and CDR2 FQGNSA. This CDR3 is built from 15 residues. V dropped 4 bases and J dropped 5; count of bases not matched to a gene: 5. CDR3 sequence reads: CASSYRQGDNSPLHF. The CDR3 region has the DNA TGTGCCAGCAGCTATCGACAGGGAGATAATTCACCCCTCCACTTT.

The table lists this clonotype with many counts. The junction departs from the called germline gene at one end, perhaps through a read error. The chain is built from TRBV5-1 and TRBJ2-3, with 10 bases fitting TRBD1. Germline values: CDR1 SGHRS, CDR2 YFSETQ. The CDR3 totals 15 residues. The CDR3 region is CASSPGTGGTDTQYF. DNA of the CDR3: TGTGCCAGCAGCCCCGGGACAGGGGGCACAGATACGCAGTATTTT.

The chain's CDR3 is CASRDSGTRSTDTQYF. CDR3 DNA sequence: TGTGCCAGCCGAGATTCCGGGACACGTAGCACAGATACGCAGTATTTT. J is TRBJ2-3 and V is TRBV19; a possible D gene is TRBD1 (6 bases). This CDR3 comprises 16 residues. Germline assignment: CDR1 LNHDA and CDR2 SQIVND (reference sequence). V shed 9 bases and J shed 0 bases, with 19 bases lying between them.

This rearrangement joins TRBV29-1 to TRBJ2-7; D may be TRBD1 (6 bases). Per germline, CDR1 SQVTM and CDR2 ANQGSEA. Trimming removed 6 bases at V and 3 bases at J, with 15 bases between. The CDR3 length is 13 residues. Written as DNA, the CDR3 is TGCAGCGTGTCGGACAGTAACCACTACGAGCAGTACTTC. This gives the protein CSVSDSNHYEQYF.

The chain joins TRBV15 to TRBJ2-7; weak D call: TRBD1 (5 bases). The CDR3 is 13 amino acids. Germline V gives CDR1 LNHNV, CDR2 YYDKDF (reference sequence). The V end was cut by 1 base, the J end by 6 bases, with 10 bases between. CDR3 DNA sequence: TGTGCCACCAGCAGAGCTGTTGGGGCCGAGCAGTACTTC. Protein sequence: CATSRAVGAEQYF.

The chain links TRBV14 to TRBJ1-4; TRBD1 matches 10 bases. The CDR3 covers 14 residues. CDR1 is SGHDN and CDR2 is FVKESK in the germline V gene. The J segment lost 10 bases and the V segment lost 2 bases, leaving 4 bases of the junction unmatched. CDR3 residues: CASSQTRTGGKLFF. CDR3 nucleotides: TGTGCCAGCAGCCAAACGAGGACAGGGGGAAAACTGTTTTTT. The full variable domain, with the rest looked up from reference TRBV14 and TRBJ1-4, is EAGVTQFPSHSVIEKGQTVTLRCDPISGHDNLYWYRRVMGKEIKFLLHFVKESKQDESGMPNNRFLAERTGGTYSTLKVQPAELEDSGVYFCASSQTRTGGKLFFGSGTQLSVL.

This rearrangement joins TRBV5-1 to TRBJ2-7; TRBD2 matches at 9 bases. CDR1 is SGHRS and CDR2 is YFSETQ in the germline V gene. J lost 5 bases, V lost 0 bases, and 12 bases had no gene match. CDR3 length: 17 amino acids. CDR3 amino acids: CASSLAGLAGRPNEQYF. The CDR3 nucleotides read TGCGCCAGCAGCTTGGCTGGGCTAGCGGGGAGACCAAACGAGCAGTACTTC. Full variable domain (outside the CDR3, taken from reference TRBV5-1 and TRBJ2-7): KAGVTQTPRYLIKTRGQQVTLSCSPISGHRSVSWYQQTPGQGLQFLFEYFSETQRNKGNFPGRFSGRQFSNSRSEMNVSTLELGDSALYLCASSLAGLAGRPNEQYFGPGTRLTVT.

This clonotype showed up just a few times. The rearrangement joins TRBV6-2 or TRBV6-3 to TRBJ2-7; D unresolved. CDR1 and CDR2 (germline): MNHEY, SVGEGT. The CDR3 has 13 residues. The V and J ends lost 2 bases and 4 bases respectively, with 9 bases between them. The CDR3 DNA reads TGTGCCAGCAGTTACGTCGCAGTTTACGAGCAGTACTTC. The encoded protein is CASSYVAVYEQYF.

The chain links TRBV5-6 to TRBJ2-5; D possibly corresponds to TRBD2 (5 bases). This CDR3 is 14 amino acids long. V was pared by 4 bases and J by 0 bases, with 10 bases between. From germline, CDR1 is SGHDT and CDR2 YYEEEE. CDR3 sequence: CASSRRENQETQYF. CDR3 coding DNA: TGTGCCAGCAGCCGCCGGGAAAACCAAGAGACCCAGTACTTC. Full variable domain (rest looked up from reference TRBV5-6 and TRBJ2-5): DAGVTQSPTHLIKTRGQQVTLRCSPKSGHDTVSWYQQALGQGPQFIFQYYEEEERQRGNFPDRFSGHQFPNYSSELNVNALLLGDSALYLCASSRRENQETQYFGPGTRLLVL.